This T cell receptor beta chain emerged from a study of blood T cell repertoires in COVID-19. Original methodology: Amplifying reference gene primers gave estimates of nucleated cell counts. TCRdb's copy holds only in-frame clones and misses some; the assay was immunoSEQ multiplex PCR. Clonal size and the V and J genes are those of that table, whereas D and trimming came from the DNA. The sample contains roughly 120,000 clones, about 90% of which appear only once. Germline loops: CDR1 LNHDA, CDR2 SQIVND (reference sequence). The CDR3 extends over 15 amino acids. V lost 10 bases to trimming and J lost 0 bases; unmatched junction nucleotides: 9.

The receptor comes from a woman in her sixties or seventies with acute or convalescent COVID-19. Sequences were obtained from peripheral blood. V usage is TRBV19 and J usage is TRBJ1-3, with 7 positions matching TRBD1. CDR3 residues: CATKGAGNSGNTIYF. CDR3 DNA: TGTGCCACCAAGGGGGCAGGTAACTCTGGAAACACCATATATTTT.